One and the same sample provided the 13 T cell receptor beta chains below, sequenced in a study of T-cell reconstitution after alpha-beta-depleted transplantation in children. Molecular barcoding with unique molecular identifiers was used for the TCRbeta library. A single record per CDR3 protein comes from TCRdb applying MiXCR to the PCR reads. The table lists more than 200,000 distinct CDR3 sequences, 7% to 9% of them singletons. The sample was PBMCs, mostly from graft donor cells, taken 360 days after TCRalphabeta/CD19-depleted stem cell transplant. The source of these receptors is a male patient between 2 and 10 years old who had a stem cell transplant for acute myeloid leukemia, so the T cells may come from the graft donor.

This clonotype was counted only a few times. The chain carries TRBV5-5 and TRBJ1-6; a possible D gene is TRBD1 (6 bases). The germline gives CDR1 SGHKS, CDR2 YYEKEE (reference sequence). The CDR3 contains 14 residues. V was cut by 0 bases and J by 9 bases, with 10 bases left in between. This chain's CDR3 is CASSLGGLGSPLHF. The DNA of the CDR3 is TGTGCCAGCAGCTTGGGGGGGCTAGGTTCACCCCTCCACTTT.

This clonotype was recorded a few times. The V and J genes are TRBV12-3 or TRBV12-4 and TRBJ2-1; 10 nucleotides line up with TRBD2. The V segment lost 5 bases and the J segment 9 bases; nucleotides outside the gene matches: 7. The CDR3 length is 14 residues. The CDR3 sequence: CASSLGTSEAEQFF. The CDR3 coding sequence is TGTGCCAGCAGTCTCGGGACTAGCGAAGCTGAGCAGTTCTTC.

The rearrangement uses TRBV5-5 and TRBJ1-2; D unresolved. In germline, CDR1 is SGHKS, CDR2 YYEKEE (reference sequence). V dropped 3 bases and J dropped 8 bases, with 17 bases sitting between them. This CDR3 contains 14 residues. CDR3 residues: CASSSGNRVGGYTF. CDR3 sequence (DNA): TGTGCCAGCAGCTCGGGAAATAGGGTTGGCGGCTACACCTTC.

This clonotype came up many times. V gene TRBV2 combines with J gene TRBJ2-7; tentatively, D is TRBD1 (5 bases). CDR3 length equals 14 residues. V lost 4 bases and J lost 3, with 13 bases in between. Germline loops: CDR1 SNHLY, CDR2 FYNNEI. The DNA for the CDR3 is TGTGCCAGCAGTGCTCAGGGCTCGAACTACGAGCAGTACTTC. Amino acid sequence: CASSAQGSNYEQYF.

The chain recombines TRBV19 with TRBJ1-1; maybe TRBD1 (5 bases). Germline CDR1 and CDR2: LNHDA and SQIVND (reference sequence). The CDR3 spans 16 residues. Trimming cost V 6 bases and J 0 bases, with 17 bases left between them. DNA of the CDR3: TGTGCCAGTAGACTCAGGGCCGAGCGGATGAACACTGAAGCTTTCTTT. Translation: CASRLRAERMNTEAFF.

This clonotype was counted at least ten times. The rearrangement uses TRBV24-1 and TRBJ2-1, with 8 bases fitting TRBD1. CDR3 length: 13 residues. The germline V gene encodes CDR1 KGHDR and CDR2 SFDVKD. V gave up 7 bases and J gave up 7 bases; unmatched junction bases: 5. The chain's CDR3 is CATRGQGGNEQFF. In DNA, the CDR3 is TGTGCCACCAGAGGACAGGGAGGAAATGAGCAGTTCTTC.

This clonotype was seen many times. This chain connects TRBV5-1 to TRBJ1-1; 9 bases fit TRBD1. J lost 4 bases, V lost 0 bases, and 4 bases had no gene match. This CDR3 comprises 15 residues. Germline lookup yields CDR1 SGHRS and CDR2 YFSETQ. The CDR3 region has the DNA TGCGCCAGCAGCTTGGTTGGGACAGGGTTCACTGAAGCTTTCTTT. It codes for CASSLVGTGFTEAFF.

This clonotype was counted ten times or more. The V gene is TRBV7-6, the J gene TRBJ2-2; perhaps TRBD1 as D (6 bases). In germline, CDR1 is SGHVS, CDR2 FNYEAQ. The CDR3 runs 14 residues. Trimming shortened V by 5 bases and J by 5 bases, and 12 bases separated the two germline ends. The CDR3, as DNA: TGTGCCAGCAGCAAAATAGGGGGAACCGGGGAGCTGTTTTTT. This encodes CASSKIGGTGELFF. The full variable domain, its missing parts supplied by reference TRBV7-6 and TRBJ2-2, is GAGVSQSPRYKVTKRGQDVALRCDPISGHVSLYWYRQALGQGPEFLTYFNYEAQQDKSGLPNDRFSAERPEGSISTLTIQRTEQRDSAMYRCASSKIGGTGELFFGEGSRLTVL.

The chain has TRBV5-5 and TRBJ1-4, with a possible D match to TRBD1 (6 bases). CDR3 length equals 16 residues. Germline CDR1 and CDR2: SGHKS and YYEKEE (reference sequence). Trimming removed 4 bases at V and 3 bases at J, with 16 bases between. CDR3 sequence reads: CASSPRQGRANEKLFF. The CDR3 nucleotides are TGTGCCAGCAGCCCCCGGCAGGGGAGGGCTAATGAAAAACTGTTTTTT.

This clonotype was seen only a few times. The gene calls are TRBV7-2 and TRBJ2-1, with D possibly being TRBD2 (6 bases). CDR1 is SGHTA, CDR2 FQGNSA, per germline. V was trimmed by 1 base and J by 2 bases, leaving 12 bases between them. This CDR3 has 16 residues. The DNA for the CDR3 is TGTGCCAGCAGCTTAGTGTGGCTAGCGCCCTACAATGAGCAGTTCTTC. It encodes CASSLVWLAPYNEQFF. Full variable domain (outside the CDR3, taken from reference TRBV7-2 and TRBJ2-1): GAGVSQSPSNKVTEKGKDVELRCDPISGHTALYWYRQSLGQGLEFLIYFQGNSAPDKSGLPSDRFSAERTGGSVSTLTIQRTQQEDSAVYLCASSLVWLAPYNEQFFGPGTRLTVL.

The chain recombines TRBV19 with TRBJ2-5, with unresolved D. In germline, CDR1 is LNHDA, CDR2 SQIVND (reference sequence). With 4 bases removed from V and 2 bases from J, the gap between germline ends came to 26 bases. The CDR3 loop spans 19 amino acids. DNA for the CDR3: TGTGCCAGTAGTACCAAAGCCCGGGCCCGGGCCTCGGAGCAAGAGACCCAGTACTTC. As protein: CASSTKARARASEQETQYF.

This clonotype was observed a handful of times. This sequence joins TRBV5-5 and TRBJ2-2; 8 nucleotides line up with TRBD2. CDR1 is SGHKS and CDR2 is YYEKEE in the germline V gene (reference sequence). CDR3 length: 15 amino acids. J lost 9 bases, V lost 4 bases, and 11 bases had no gene match. The CDR3 sequence: CASSPGTRSDRELFF. CDR3 coding DNA: TGTGCCAGCAGCCCGGGGACTAGGAGCGACAGGGAGCTGTTTTTT.

In DNA form, the CDR3 reads TGTGCCAGCAGCTTAACGGGGAGAACTAGTGGGTACAATGAGCAGTTCTTC. Protein: CASSLTGRTSGYNEQFF. This chain joins TRBV7-8 and TRBJ2-1; a weak D match, TRBD2 (5 bases). This CDR3 is built from 17 residues. Germline V gene data show CDR1 as SGHVS and CDR2 as FQNEAQ. V was trimmed by 2 bases and J by 4 bases, leaving 18 bases between them. Using reference TRBV7-8 and TRBJ2-1 for the parts outside the CDR3, the full variable domain is GAGVSQSPRYKVAKRGQDVALRCDPISGHVSLFWYQQALGQGPEFLTYFQNEAQLDKSGLPSDRFFAERPEGSVSTLKIQRTQQEDSAVYLCASSLTGRTSGYNEQFFGPGTRLTVL.